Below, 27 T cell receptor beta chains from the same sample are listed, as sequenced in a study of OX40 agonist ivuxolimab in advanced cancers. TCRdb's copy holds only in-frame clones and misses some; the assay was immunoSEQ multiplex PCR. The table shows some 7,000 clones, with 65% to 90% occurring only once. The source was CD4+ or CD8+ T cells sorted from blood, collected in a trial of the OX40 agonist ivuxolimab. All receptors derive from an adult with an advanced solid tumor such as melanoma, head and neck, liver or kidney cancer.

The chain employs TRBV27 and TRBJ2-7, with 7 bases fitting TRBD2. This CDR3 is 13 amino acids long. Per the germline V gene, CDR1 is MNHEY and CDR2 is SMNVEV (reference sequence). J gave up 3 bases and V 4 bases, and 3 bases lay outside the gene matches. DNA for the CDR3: TGTGCCAGCAGTTACGCGGGGGACTACGAGCAGTACTTC. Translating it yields CASSYAGDYEQYF.

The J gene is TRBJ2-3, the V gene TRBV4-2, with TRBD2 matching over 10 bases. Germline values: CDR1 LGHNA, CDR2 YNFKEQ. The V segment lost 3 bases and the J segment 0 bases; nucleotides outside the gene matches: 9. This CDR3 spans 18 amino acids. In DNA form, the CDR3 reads TGTGCCAGCAGCCAGAGAGAATCTAGCGGGGGTAGCACAGATACGCAGTATTTT. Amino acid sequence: CASSQRESSGGSTDTQYF.

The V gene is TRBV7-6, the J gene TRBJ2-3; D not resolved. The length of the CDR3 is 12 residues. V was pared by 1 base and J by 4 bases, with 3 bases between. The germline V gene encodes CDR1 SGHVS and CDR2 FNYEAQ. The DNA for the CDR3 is TGTGCCAGCAGCTTAGTGGCAGATACGCAGTATTTT. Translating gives CASSLVADTQYF.

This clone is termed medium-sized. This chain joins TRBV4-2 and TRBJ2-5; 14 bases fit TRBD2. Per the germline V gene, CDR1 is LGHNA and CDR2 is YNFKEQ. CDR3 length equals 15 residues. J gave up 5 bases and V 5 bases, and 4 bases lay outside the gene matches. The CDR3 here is CASSWGLAGEETQYF. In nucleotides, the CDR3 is TGTGCCAGCAGCTGGGGACTAGCGGGGGAGGAGACCCAGTACTTC.

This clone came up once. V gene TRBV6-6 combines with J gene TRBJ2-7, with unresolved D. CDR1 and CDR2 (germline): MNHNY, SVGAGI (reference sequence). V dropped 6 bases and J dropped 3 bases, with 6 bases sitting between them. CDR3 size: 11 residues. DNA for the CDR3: TGTGCCAGCAGCCCAAACTACGAGCAGTACTTC. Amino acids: CASSPNYEQYF.

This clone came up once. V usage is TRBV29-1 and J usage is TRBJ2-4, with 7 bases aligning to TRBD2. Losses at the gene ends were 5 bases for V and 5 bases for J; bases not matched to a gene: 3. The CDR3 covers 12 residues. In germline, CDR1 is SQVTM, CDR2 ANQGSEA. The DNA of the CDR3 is TGCAGCGTTCTAGCGGATGAAAACATTCAGTACTTC. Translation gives CSVLADENIQYF.

The CDR3 region is CASSPRDRVRETQYF. The DNA for the CDR3 is TGTGCCAGTAGTCCCAGGGACAGGGTGCGAGAGACCCAGTACTTC. The J gene is TRBJ2-5, the V gene TRBV19; 9 positions match TRBD1. After removal of 5 bases from V and 4 bases from J, the junction contained 8 bases not matched to a gene. The CDR3 runs 15 residues. Germline V lookup: CDR1 LNHDA, CDR2 SQIVND (reference sequence).

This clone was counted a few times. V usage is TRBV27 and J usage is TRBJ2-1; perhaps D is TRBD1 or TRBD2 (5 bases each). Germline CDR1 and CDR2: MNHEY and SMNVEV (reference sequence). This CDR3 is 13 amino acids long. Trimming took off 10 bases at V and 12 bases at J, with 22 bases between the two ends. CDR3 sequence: CAINLGELVGQFF. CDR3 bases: TGTGCCATCAATCTGGGGGAGCTGGTAGGGCAGTTCTTC.

The DNA for the CDR3 is TGCGCCAGCAGCCCACTCTCCGGGACAGAGGTGGGGGATACGCAGTATTTT. Protein sequence: CASSPLSGTEVGDTQYF. The chain recombines TRBV10-1 with TRBJ2-3, with 7 positions matching TRBD1. Germline CDR1 and CDR2: WNHNN and SYGVQD (reference sequence). J lost 6 bases, V lost 6 bases, and 18 bases had no gene match. There are 17 residues in the CDR3.

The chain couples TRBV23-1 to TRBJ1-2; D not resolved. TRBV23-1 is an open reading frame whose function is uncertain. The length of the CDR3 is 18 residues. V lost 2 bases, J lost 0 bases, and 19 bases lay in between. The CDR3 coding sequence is TGCGCCAGCAGTCAAGGTGTACAGTCTCATCCGGCTAACTATGGCTACACCTTC. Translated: CASSQGVQSHPANYGYTF.

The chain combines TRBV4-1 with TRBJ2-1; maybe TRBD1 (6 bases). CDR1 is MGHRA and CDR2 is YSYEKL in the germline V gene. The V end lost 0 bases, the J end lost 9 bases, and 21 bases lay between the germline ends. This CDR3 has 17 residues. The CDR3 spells CASSQDPRTAFWGEQFF. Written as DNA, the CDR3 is TGCGCCAGCAGCCAAGATCCTCGGACAGCCTTTTGGGGTGAGCAGTTCTTC.

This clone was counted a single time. As DNA, the CDR3 is TGTGCCAGCAGCTTAGGGTCGCTGGACACCGGGGAGCTGTTTTTT. Its protein is CASSLGSLDTGELFF. The chain uses TRBV13 and TRBJ2-2; no clear D gene. Looked up from germline, CDR1 is PRHDT and CDR2 is FYEKMQ (reference sequence). The CDR3 is 15 residues long. V was trimmed by 0 bases and J by 3 bases, leaving 8 bases between them.

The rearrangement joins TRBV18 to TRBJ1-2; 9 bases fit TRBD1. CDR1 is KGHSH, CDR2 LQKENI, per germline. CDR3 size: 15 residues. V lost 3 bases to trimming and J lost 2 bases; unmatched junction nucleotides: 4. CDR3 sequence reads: CASSPDRGENYGYTF. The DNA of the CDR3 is TGTGCCAGCTCACCCGACAGGGGGGAAAACTATGGCTACACCTTC. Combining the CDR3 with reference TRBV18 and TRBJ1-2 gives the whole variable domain NAGVMQNPRHLVRRRGQEARLRCSPMKGHSHVYWYRQLPEEGLKFMVYLQKENIIDESGMPKERFSAEFPKEGPSILRIQQVVRGDSAAYFCASSPDRGENYGYTFGSGTRLTVV.

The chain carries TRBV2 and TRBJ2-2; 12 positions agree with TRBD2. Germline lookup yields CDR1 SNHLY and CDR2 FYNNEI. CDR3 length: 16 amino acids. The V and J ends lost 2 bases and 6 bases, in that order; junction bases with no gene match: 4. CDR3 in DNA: TGTGCCAGCAGTGAAAGGACTAGCGGGGTATCCGGGGAGCTGTTTTTT. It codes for CASSERTSGVSGELFF.

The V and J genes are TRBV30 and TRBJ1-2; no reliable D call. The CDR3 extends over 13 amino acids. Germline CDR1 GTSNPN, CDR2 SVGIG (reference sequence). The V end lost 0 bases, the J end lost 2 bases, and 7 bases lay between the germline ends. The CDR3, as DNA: TGTGCCTGGAGTGTTGTAGACAACTATGGCTACACCTTC. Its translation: CAWSVVDNYGYTF.

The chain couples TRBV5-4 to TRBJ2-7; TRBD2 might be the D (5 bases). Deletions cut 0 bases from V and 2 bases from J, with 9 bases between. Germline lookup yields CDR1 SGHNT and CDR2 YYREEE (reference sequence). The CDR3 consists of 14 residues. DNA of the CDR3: TGTGCCAGCAGCTTGGCGTCCGGGGCCTACGAGCAGTACTTC. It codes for CASSLASGAYEQYF.

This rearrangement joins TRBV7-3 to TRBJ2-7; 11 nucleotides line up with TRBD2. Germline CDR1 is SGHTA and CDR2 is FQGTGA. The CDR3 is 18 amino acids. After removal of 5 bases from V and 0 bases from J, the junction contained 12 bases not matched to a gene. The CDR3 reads CASSGALTSGENSYEQYF. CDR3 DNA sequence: TGTGCCAGCAGCGGAGCGTTGACTAGCGGGGAGAACTCCTACGAGCAGTACTTC.

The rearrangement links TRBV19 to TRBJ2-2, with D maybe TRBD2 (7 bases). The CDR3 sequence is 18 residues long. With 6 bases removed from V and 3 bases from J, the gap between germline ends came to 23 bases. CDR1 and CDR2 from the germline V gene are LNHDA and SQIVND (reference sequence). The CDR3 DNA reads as TGTGCCAGTAGCCAATATCGGACGGCGGGGGCCTACACCGGGGAGCTGTTTTTT. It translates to CASSQYRTAGAYTGELFF.

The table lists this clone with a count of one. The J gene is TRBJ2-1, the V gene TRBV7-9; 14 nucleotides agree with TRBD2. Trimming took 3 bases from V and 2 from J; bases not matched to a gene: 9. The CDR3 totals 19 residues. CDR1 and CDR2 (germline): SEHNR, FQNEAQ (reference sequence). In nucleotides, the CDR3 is TGTGCCAGCAGCTTCTCGACTAGCGGGGGGGCCAAGACCTACAATGAGCAGTTCTTC. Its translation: CASSFSTSGGAKTYNEQFF.

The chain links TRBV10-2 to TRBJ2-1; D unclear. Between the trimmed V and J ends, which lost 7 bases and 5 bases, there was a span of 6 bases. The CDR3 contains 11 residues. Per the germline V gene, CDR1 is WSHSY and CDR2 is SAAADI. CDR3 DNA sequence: TGCGCCAGCATTACAAACAATGAGCAGTTCTTC. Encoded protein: CASITNNEQFF.

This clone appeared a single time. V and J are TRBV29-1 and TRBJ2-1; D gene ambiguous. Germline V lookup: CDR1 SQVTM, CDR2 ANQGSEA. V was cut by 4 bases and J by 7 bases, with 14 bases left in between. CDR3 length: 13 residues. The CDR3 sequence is CSVVTMKENEQFF. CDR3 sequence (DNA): TGCAGCGTTGTGACAATGAAGGAGAATGAGCAGTTCTTC.

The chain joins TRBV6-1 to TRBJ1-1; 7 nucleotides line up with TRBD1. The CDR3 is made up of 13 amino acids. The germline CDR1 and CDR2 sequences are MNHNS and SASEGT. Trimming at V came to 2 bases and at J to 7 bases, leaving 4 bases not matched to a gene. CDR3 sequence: CASSEWDRNEAFF. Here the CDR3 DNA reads TGTGCCAGCAGTGAATGGGACAGAAATGAAGCTTTCTTT.

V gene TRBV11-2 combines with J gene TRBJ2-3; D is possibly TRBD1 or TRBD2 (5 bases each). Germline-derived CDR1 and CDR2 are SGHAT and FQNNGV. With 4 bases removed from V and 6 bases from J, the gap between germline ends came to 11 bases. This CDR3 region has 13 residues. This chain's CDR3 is CASSSDGADTQYF. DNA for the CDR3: TGTGCCAGCAGCTCCGACGGGGCGGATACGCAGTATTTT.

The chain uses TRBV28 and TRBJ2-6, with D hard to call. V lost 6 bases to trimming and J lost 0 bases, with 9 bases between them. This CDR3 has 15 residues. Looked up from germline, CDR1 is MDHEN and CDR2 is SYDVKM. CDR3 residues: CASREKTSGANVLTF. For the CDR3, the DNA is TGTGCCAGCAGGGAAAAAACCTCTGGGGCCAACGTCCTGACTTTC.

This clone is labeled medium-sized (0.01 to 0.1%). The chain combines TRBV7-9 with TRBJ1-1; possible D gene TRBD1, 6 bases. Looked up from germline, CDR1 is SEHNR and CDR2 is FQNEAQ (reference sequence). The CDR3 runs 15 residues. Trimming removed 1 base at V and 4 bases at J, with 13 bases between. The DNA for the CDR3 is TGTGCCAGCAGCTTAGTAATGATCAGGGGCACTGAAGCTTTCTTT. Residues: CASSLVMIRGTEAFF. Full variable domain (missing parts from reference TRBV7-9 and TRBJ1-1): DTGVSQNPRHKITKRGQNVTFRCDPISEHNRLYWYRQTLGQGPEFLTYFQNEAQLEKSRLLSDRFSAERPKGSFSTLEIQRTEQGDSAMYLCASSLVMIRGTEAFFGQGTRLTVV.

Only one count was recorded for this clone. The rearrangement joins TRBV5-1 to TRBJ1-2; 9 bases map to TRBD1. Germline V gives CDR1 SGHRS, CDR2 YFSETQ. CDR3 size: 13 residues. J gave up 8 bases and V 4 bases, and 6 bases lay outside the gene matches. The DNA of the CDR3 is TGCGCCAGCAGCATTGGGACAGGGATAGGCTACACCTTC. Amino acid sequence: CASSIGTGIGYTF. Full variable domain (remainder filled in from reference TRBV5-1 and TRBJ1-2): KAGVTQTPRYLIKTRGQQVTLSCSPISGHRSVSWYQQTPGQGLQFLFEYFSETQRNKGNFPGRFSGRQFSNSRSEMNVSTLELGDSALYLCASSIGTGIGYTFGSGTRLTVV.

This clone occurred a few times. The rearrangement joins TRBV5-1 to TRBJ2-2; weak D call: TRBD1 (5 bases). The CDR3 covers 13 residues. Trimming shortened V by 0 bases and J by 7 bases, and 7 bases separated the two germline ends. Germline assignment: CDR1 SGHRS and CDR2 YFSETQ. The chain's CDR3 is CASSLAGLGELFF. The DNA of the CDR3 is TGCGCCAGCAGCTTGGCAGGGCTCGGGGAGCTGTTTTTT.